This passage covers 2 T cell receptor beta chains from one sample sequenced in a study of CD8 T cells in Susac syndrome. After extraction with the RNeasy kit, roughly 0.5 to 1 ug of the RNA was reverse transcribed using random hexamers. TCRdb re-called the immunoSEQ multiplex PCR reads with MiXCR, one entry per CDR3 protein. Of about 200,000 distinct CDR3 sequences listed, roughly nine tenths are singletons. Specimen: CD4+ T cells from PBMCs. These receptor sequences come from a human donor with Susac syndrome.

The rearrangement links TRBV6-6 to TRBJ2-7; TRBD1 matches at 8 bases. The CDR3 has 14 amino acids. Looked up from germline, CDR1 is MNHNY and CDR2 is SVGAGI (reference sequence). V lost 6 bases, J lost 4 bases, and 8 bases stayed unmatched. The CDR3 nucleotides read TGTGCCAGCAGGACAGGGGAGTTAGGGTACGAGCAGTACTTC. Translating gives CASRTGELGYEQYF.

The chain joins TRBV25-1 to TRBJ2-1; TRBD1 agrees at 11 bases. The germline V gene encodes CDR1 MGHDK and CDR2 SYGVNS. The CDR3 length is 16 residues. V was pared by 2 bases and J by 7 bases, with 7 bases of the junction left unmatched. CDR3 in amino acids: CASSEPGQGAKNEQFF. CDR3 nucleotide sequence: TGTGCCAGCAGTGAACCCGGACAGGGGGCAAAAAATGAGCAGTTCTTC.